Each of the 20 T cell receptor beta chains below was sequenced from the same sample in a study of CD8+ T cells in alopecia areata. Markers used for sorting pooled cutaneous lymph node cells were CD4, CD8alpha, NKG2D, NKG2ACE and others. Following extraction, RNA underwent reverse transcription to cDNA, which served as the sequencing template. Assay: immunoSEQ multiplex PCR; the TCRdb copy retains only in-frame clones and omits some. The sample has 290,000 or so clones, none seen only once. The sequencing sample was made of CD4+ T cells sorted from a lymph node. Every receptor here comes from a C3H/HeJ mouse with alopecia areata. For this mouse line, the MHC haplotype is H2-k.

This clone was seen a handful of times. This may be a read error: a much more frequent sequence differs by one nucleotide. Genes and germline come from the mouse. The CDR3 end falls 4 residues outside the read, so it is completed with the germline J gene. This CDR3 is also generated by other DNA sequences in the sample. The chain recombines TRBV13-3 with TRBJ2-1; 7 bases are a match to TRBD2. J lost 4 bases, V lost 3 bases, and 1 base had no gene match. The CDR3 consists of 13 residues. Germline assignment: CDR1 NNHDY and CDR2 SYVADS. The CDR3 here is CASSAGGYAEQFF. CDR3 DNA (partial): TGTGCCAGCAGTGCTGGGGGTTATGCT.

Points on this clone: Gene and germline names: mouse. The sequence runs out 4 residues before the end of the CDR3; the remainder is reconstructed from the germline J gene. The sample has other DNA sequences that encode this CDR3 too. The chain couples TRBV5 to TRBJ1-1; 10 positions agree with TRBD1. Germline CDR1 reads LGHNA; CDR2 reads YNLKQL (reference sequence). Unmatched junction bases numbered 3, after V lost 4 bases and J lost 1 base. CDR3 size: 15 residues. CDR3 loop: CASSPRDRGNTEVFF. CDR3 DNA (partial): TGTGCCAGCAGCCCCCGGGACAGGGGGAACACA.

There are a few counts of this clone. Mouse gene names and germline throughout. The read finishes 4 residues shy of the CDR3 end, and the germline J gene is used to complete it. V usage is TRBV14 and J usage is TRBJ2-5; 7 bases align to TRBD1. This CDR3 has 14 amino acids. The V segment lost 4 bases and the J segment 1 base; nucleotides outside the gene matches: 3. Per the germline V gene, CDR1 is SGHDT and CDR2 is FRDEAV. The CDR3 sequence is CASSLTGDQDTQYF. The CDR3 bases that were read are TGTGCCAGCAGTCTAACAGGGGACCAAGAC.

Concerning this clone: Mouse names are used for the genes. The CDR3 here is CAWTYSYNSPLYF. Incomplete CDR3 DNA: TGTGCCTGGACATATTCCTATAATTCGCCC. This chain joins TRBV31 and TRBJ1-6; D gene ambiguous. The read is 3 residues too short to cover the CDR3 end, so that end is filled in from the germline J gene. TRBJ1-6 is placed among ORFs of uncertain function. This CDR3 region has 13 residues. Germline-derived CDR1 and CDR2 are GKSSPN and SITVG. With 4 bases removed from V and 0 bases from J, the gap between germline ends came to 4 bases.

With respect to this clone: Gene labels here are mouse ones. The sequenced fragment ends 4 residues before the CDR3 boundary, so the rest is inferred from the germline J gene. Within the sample, other DNA sequences also encode this same CDR3. This sequence joins TRBV13-2 and TRBJ2-2; D tentatively fits TRBD1 or TRBD2 (6 bases each). The CDR3 extends over 15 amino acids. Trimming took off 2 bases at V and 0 bases at J, with 8 bases between the two ends. The germline gives CDR1 NNHNN, CDR2 SYGAGS (reference sequence). This CDR3 is CASGEGAANTGQLYF. CDR3 bases read: TGTGCCAGCGGTGAGGGGGCCGCAAACACCGGG.

This clone occurred a few times. Gene names follow the mouse nomenclature. The read stops 4 residues short of the end of the CDR3; the missing end is completed from the germline J gene. The same CDR3 also results from other DNA sequences found in this sample. The rearrangement links TRBV1 to TRBJ2-5; 10 bases map to TRBD2. The CDR3 consists of 15 residues. From germline, CDR1 is NSQYPW and CDR2 LRSPGD (reference sequence). The CDR3 loop reads CTCSADLGGRDTQYF. The covered CDR3 bases are TGCACCTGCAGTGCAGATCTGGGGGGGCGGGAC.

Concerning this clone: Each gene name is a mouse one. From the germline J gene comes the end of the CDR3, since the read stops 4 residues before it. This rearrangement joins TRBV13-1 to TRBJ1-1; a weak D match, TRBD1 (6 bases). The CDR3 consists of 15 residues. Per germline, CDR1 NSHNY and CDR2 SYGAGN. With 2 bases removed from V and 0 bases from J, the gap between germline ends came to 11 bases. The part of the CDR3 DNA that was read is TGTGCCAGCAGTGAAGGGGGGGGAGCAAACACA. Amino acid sequence: CASSEGGGANT. The complete CDR3 sequence is CASSEGGGANTEVFF.

Comments on this clone: Gene names are the mouse ones. The read is 4 residues too short to cover the CDR3 end, so that end is filled in from the germline J gene. J is TRBJ2-5 and V is TRBV13-2; 8 nucleotides line up with TRBD2. CDR1 is NNHNN, CDR2 SYGAGS, per germline (reference sequence). The CDR3 totals 15 residues. The sequenced part of the CDR3 DNA is TGTGCCAGCGGTGATGCACGGGGGGGCGCGGAC. This translates into CASGDARGGAD. The full CDR3 sequence reads CASGDARGGADTQYF.

Worth noting for this clone: The listed genes are named as in mouse. Read sequence stops 4 residues before the CDR3 end, and the germline J gene provides the missing end. V is TRBV5 and J is TRBJ1-1; possible D gene TRBD1, 5 bases. The CDR3 consists of 15 residues. Trimming stripped 4 bases from V and 0 bases from J, with 12 bases between. Germline V gene sequence: CDR1 LGHNA, CDR2 YNLKQL (reference sequence). The CDR3 loop reads CASSPREGANTEVFF. CDR3 DNA (partial): TGTGCCAGCAGCCCCAGGGAGGGAGCAAACACA.

This clone was found many times. The genes and germline here are from mouse. With the read ending 4 residues before the CDR3 end, the germline J gene is used to fill in that end. The chain recombines TRBV19 with TRBJ1-1; tentatively, D is TRBD1 (5 bases). The CDR3 spans 13 residues. Germline lookup yields CDR1 FNHDT and CDR2 SITEND (reference sequence). The CDR3 here is CASSIVRETEVFF. Partial CDR3 DNA: TGTGCCAGCAGTATAGTCAGGGAGACA.

In the case of this clone: Genes and germline come from the mouse. The sequence runs out 4 residues before the end of the CDR3; the remainder is reconstructed from the germline J gene. Other nucleotide sequences in the sample specify the same CDR3. The chain has TRBV5 and TRBJ1-1; the D is unclear. Between the trimmed V and J ends, which lost 1 base and 1 base, there was a span of 4 bases. The CDR3 covers 13 residues. CDR1 and CDR2 (germline): LGHNA, YNLKQL (reference sequence). The chain's CDR3 is CASSQVGNTEVFF. The CDR3 bases that were read are TGTGCCAGCAGCCAAGTGGGGAACACA.

The sample holds a few counts of this clone. Mouse germline and gene names are used. The read is 4 residues too short to cover the CDR3 end, so that end is filled in from the germline J gene. The V call is TRBV17, the J call TRBJ2-2; D possibly corresponds to TRBD1 (6 bases). The CDR3 is 15 amino acids. Germline V gene lookup returns CDR1 MNHDT and CDR2 YYDKIL. V lost 0 bases to trimming and J lost 4 bases, with 9 bases between them. The DNA read from the CDR3 is TGTGCTAGCAGTAGAGATCAGGGGCCCACCGGG. It is translated as CASSRDQGPTG. The entire CDR3 sequence reads CASSRDQGPTGQLYF.

This clone was recorded a few times. The gene names given are mouse names. The read halts 4 residues ahead of the CDR3 end, with the missing end drawn from the germline J gene. Other DNA sequences in the same sample also yield this CDR3. The rearrangement joins TRBV13-1 to TRBJ2-1, with TRBD1 identical over 11 bases. CDR3 length: 15 residues. CDR1 and CDR2 (germline): NSHNY, SYGAGN. CDR3 bases read: TGTGCCAGCAGTGATGCGGGGACAGGGGGGGCT. It yields the protein CASSDAGTGGA. The whole CDR3 sequence is CASSDAGTGGAEQFF.

Points on this clone: All gene names here are mouse names. The observed sequence ends 4 residues before the CDR3 terminus, with the missing tail filled in from the germline J gene. The chain links TRBV31 to TRBJ2-5; TRBD2 matches 8 bases. Germline V gene sequence: CDR1 GKSSPN, CDR2 SITVG. The CDR3 is 14 residues long. The part of the CDR3 DNA that was read is TGTGCCTGGAGTCTACCTGGGGGGAGAGAC. Translating gives CAWSLPGGRD. Given in full, the CDR3 is CAWSLPGGRDTQYF.

This clone turned up a few times. Genes here carry mouse names. The read terminates 4 residues before the CDR3 end, so the remaining end is supplied by the germline J gene. The gene calls are TRBV13-1 and TRBJ2-1; TRBD1 agrees at 11 bases. The CDR3 is 15 residues long. Per the germline V gene, CDR1 is NSHNY and CDR2 is SYGAGN. The CDR3 loop is CASSPGQGAGAEQFF. The covered CDR3 bases are TGTGCCAGCAGCCCCGGACAGGGGGCGGGCGCT.

In this sample, this clone turned up a few times. Gene names denote mouse genes. The DNA ends 4 residues before the CDR3 does, and the rest of the CDR3 is filled in from the germline J gene. The rearrangement links TRBV13-3 to TRBJ1-1, with a tentative D call TRBD1 (6 bases). The germline V and J ends were trimmed by 0 bases and 2 bases, with 14 bases remaining between them. The CDR3 totals 16 residues. Germline V gene sequence: CDR1 NNHDY, CDR2 SYVADS. The CDR3 reads CASSDDREHPNTEVFF. The part of the CDR3 DNA that was read is TGTGCCAGCAGTGATGACAGGGAGCACCCTAACACA.

To note about this clone: Mouse germline and gene names are used. The read ends 4 residues early relative to the CDR3; the germline J gene fills the gap. V usage is TRBV13-3 and J usage is TRBJ2-3; D is possibly TRBD1 (5 bases). Trimming took off 1 base at V and 0 bases at J, with 9 bases between the two ends. Germline V gene sequence: CDR1 NNHDY, CDR2 SYVADS. This CDR3 contains 15 residues. CDR3 sequence: CASSDTRASAETLYF. Incomplete CDR3 DNA: TGTGCCAGCAGTGATACCAGGGCTAGTGCAGAA.

In the case of this clone: Gene and germline names: mouse. Read data end 4 residues before the CDR3 end; the end is taken from the germline J gene. This rearrangement joins TRBV14 to TRBJ2-4, with 8 positions matching TRBD2. The V gene end was trimmed by 0 bases and the J gene end by 1 base; junction bases not matched to a gene: 1. The CDR3 extends over 15 amino acids. Germline values: CDR1 SGHDT, CDR2 FRDEAV. The CDR3 DNA, read in part, is TGTGCCAGCAGTTTCTGGGGGGGGCGTCAAAAC. This encodes CASSFWGGRQN. The full CDR3 protein is CASSFWGGRQNTLYF.

In its sample, this clone was seen a few times. The genes and germline here are from mouse. Partial CDR3 DNA: TGCACCTGCAGTACTCAAACAGGGGGCTCTAGTGCAGAA. Translating it yields CTCSTQTGGSSAE. The entire CDR3 reads CTCSTQTGGSSAETLYF. J is TRBJ2-3 and V is TRBV1; TRBD1 matches at 9 bases. The observed sequence ends 4 residues before the CDR3 terminus, with the missing tail filled in from the germline J gene. CDR3 length equals 17 residues. Germline trimming cut 5 bases from V and 0 bases from J; bases unmatched to any gene: 9. Germline V gene lookup returns CDR1 NSQYPW and CDR2 LRSPGD (reference sequence).

A few counts support this clone. The genes and germline here are from mouse. The read stops 4 residues short of the end of the CDR3; the missing end is completed from the germline J gene. The rearrangement uses TRBV13-3 and TRBJ1-1; a weak D match, TRBD1 (6 bases). V was cut by 0 bases and J by 4 bases, with 13 bases left in between. Germline CDR1 is NNHDY and CDR2 is SYVADS. This CDR3 contains 15 residues. CDR3 bases read: TGTGCCAGCAGTGATGCGCGAAGGGGGACCACA. Residues: CASSDARRGTT. The full CDR3 is CASSDARRGTTEVFF.